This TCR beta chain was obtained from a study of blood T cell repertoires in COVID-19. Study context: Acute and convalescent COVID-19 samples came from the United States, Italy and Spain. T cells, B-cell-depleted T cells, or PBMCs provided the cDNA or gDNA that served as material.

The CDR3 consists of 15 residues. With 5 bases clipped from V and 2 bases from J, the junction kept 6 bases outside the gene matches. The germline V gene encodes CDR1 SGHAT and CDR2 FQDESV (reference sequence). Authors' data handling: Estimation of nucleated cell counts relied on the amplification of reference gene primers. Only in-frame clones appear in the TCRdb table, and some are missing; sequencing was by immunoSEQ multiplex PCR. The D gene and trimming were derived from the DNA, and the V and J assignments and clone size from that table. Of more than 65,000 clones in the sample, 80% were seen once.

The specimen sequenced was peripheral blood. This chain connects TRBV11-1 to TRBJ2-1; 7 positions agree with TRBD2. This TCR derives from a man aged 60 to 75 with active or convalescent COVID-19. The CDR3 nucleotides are TGTGCCAGCAGCCTACGGGGGGTAGCCTACAATGAGCAGTTCTTC. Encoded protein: CASSLRGVAYNEQFF.